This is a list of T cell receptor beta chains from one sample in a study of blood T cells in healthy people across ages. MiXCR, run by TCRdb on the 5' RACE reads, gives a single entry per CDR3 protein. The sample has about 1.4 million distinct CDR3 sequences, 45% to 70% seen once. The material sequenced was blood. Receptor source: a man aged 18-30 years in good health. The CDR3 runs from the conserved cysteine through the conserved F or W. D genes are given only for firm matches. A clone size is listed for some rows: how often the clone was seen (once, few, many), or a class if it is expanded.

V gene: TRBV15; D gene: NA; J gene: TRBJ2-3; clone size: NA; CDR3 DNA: TGTGCCACCAGCAGAGGACAACTCAGTTCCGATACGCAGTATTTT; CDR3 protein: CATSRGQLSSDTQYF
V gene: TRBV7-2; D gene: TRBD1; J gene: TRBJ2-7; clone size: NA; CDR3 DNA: TGTGCCAGCAGCTTAGAACCGGGACAGCCCTACGAGCAGTACTTC; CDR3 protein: CASSLEPGQPYEQYF
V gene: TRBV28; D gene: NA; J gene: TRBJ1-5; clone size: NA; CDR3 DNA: TGTGCCAGCAGTTTATATCCGGGAGGGGGGCAGCCCCAGCATTTT; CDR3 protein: CASSLYPGGGQPQHF
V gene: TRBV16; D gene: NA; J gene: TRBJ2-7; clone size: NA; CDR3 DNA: TGTGCCAGCAGCCCGTTCCCCACCTACGAGCAGTACTTC; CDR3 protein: CASSPFPTYEQYF
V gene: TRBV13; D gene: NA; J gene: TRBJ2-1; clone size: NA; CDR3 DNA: TGTGCCAGCAGCTTATGGGGTAACAATGAGCAGTTCTTC; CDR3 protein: CASSLWGNNEQFF
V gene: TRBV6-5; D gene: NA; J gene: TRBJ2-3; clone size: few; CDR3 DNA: TGTGCCAGCAGTTTACTACAGGGAGATACGCAGTATTTT; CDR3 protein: CASSLLQGDTQYF
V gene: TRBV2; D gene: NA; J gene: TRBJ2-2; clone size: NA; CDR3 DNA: TGTGCCAGCAGTGTATGGGCAGGGAACACCGGGGAGCTGTTTTTT; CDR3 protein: CASSVWAGNTGELFF
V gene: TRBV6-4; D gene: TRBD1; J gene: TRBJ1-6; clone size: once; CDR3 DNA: TGTGCCAGCAGTGACTCCGCAGGGGGTAATTCACCCCTCCACTTT; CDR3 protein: CASSDSAGGNSPLHF
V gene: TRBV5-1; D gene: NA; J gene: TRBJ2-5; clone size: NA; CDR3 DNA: TGCGCCAGCAGCGGGCTCCCAGGGGAGACCCAGTACTTC; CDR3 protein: CASSGLPGETQYF
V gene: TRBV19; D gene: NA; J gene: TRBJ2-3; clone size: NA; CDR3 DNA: TGTGCCAGTAGTCGCAGGGGGGCTCACGGAGATACGCAGTATTTT; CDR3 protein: CASSRRGAHGDTQYF
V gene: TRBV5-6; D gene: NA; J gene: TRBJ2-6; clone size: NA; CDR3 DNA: TGTGCCAGCAGCTTGGGACAGAGCAACGTCCTGACTTTC; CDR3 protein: CASSLGQSNVLTF
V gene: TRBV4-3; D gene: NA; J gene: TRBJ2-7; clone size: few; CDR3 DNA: TGCGCCAGCAGCTCGGGTCCCGTTGGGTACGAGCAGTACTTC; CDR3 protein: CASSSGPVGYEQYF
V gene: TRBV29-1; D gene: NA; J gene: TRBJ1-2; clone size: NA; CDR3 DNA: TGCAGCGTTCAGGGTATCGGCGACTATGGCTACACCTTC; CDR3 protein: CSVQGIGDYGYTF
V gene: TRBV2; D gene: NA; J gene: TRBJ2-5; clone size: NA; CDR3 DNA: TGTGCCAGCAGTGAAAGGGGACGATCACAGTACTTC; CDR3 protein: CASSERGRSQYF
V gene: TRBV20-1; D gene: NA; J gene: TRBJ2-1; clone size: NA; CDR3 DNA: TGCAGTGCTAGAGATTTTGGGGATAGCGGACGCTCCTACAATGAGCAGTTCTTC; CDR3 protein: CSARDFGDSGRSYNEQFF
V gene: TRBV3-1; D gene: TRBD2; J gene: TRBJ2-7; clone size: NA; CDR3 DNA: TGCGCCAGCAGCCGAATTAGCGGGGGGGGCCACGAGCAGTACTTC; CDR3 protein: CASSRISGGGHEQYF
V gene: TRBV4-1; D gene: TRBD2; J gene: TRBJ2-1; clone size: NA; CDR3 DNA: TGCGCCAGCAGCCAAGGGGGTACGGGGGGGTACAATGAGCAGTTCTTC; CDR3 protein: CASSQGGTGGYNEQFF